A selection of T cell receptor beta chains follows, all from one sample in a study of blood T cell repertoires in COVID-19. TCRdb's table, derived via immunoSEQ multiplex PCR, lists solely in-frame clones and lacks some. The table records 270,000 or so clones, 70% to 90% of them present only once. Material for sequencing was PBMCs or T cells enriched from blood (not recorded which). Receptor source: a young woman with acute COVID-19. Each CDR3 is given with its conserved first and last residue. A D gene is named only where the DNA matches it firmly. Some rows mark clone size as missing; the rest say once, few, many or name a class of expanded clone.

TRBV15	TRBJ2-7	NA	NA	TGTGCCACCAGCATGACAGGAGCGTCTCGATACGAGCAGTACTTC	CATSMTGASRYEQYF
TRBV4-2	TRBJ2-1	NA	TRBD2	TGTGCCAGCAGCCAAGTTTATTCGGGAGGGGGAAGAGAGCAGTTCTTC	CASSQVYSGGGREQFF
TRBV12-2	TRBJ1-5	NA	NA	TGTGCAAGTCGCTTAGAGAGGGGGCATGGCAATCAGCCCCAGCATTTT	CASRLERGHGNQPQHF
TRBV5-6	TRBJ2-3	NA	TRBD2	TGTGCCAGCAGTCTAGCGGGAAGCACAGATACGCAGTATTTT	CASSLAGSTDTQYF
TRBV28	TRBJ2-7	NA	TRBD1	TGTGCCAGCAGTTTTGCGTTGGGACAGGGGGTGTACGAGCAGTACTTC	CASSFALGQGVYEQYF
TRBV28	TRBJ1-4	NA	NA	TGTGCCAGCGGAAGAACTAGAGGGGGTGAAAAACTGTTTTTT	CASGRTRGGEKLFF
TRBV9	TRBJ2-7	NA	NA	TGTGCCAGCAGCCCCGGACGAGGGAAGGACGAGCAGTACTTC	CASSPGRGKDEQYF
TRBV4-1	TRBJ2-5	once	NA	TGCGCCAGCAGCCCTGTTCGTCGAGGTCGCAACTTCCAAGAGACCCAGTACTTC	CASSPVRRGRNFQETQYF
TRBV5-5	TRBJ2-1	NA	TRBD2	TGTGCCAGCAGCTCTACTAGCGGGAGTTACAATGAGCAGTTCTTC	CASSSTSGSYNEQFF
TRBV28	TRBJ2-3	NA	TRBD1	TGTGCCAGCAGTTCACGGACAGGGTTTTCAGATACGCAGTATTTT	CASSSRTGFSDTQYF
TRBV19	TRBJ2-1	NA	NA	TGTGCCAGTAAAGCAGGGTCCTACAATGAGCAGTTCTTC	CASKAGSYNEQFF